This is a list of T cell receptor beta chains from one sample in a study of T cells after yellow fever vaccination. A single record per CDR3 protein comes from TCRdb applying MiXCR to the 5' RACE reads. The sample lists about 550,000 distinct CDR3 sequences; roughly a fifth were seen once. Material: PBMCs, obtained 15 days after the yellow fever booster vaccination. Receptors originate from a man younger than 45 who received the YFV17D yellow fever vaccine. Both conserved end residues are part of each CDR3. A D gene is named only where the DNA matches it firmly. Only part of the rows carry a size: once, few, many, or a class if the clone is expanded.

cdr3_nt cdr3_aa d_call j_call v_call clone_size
TGTGCTAGCAGTTTCAGGACAGGGGCGTCCTACGAGCAGTACTTC CASSFRTGASYEQYF TRBD1 TRBJ2-7 TRBV7-7 -
TGCAGTGCTAGAAAACCGGGACGAGCCTACGAGCAGTACTTC CSARKPGRAYEQYF - TRBJ2-7 TRBV20-1 -
TGTGCCAGCAGTTCCAGCGCGAGCTCCTACAATGAGCAGTTCTTC CASSSSASSYNEQFF - TRBJ2-1 TRBV6-2/TRBV6-3 few
TGTGCCAGCAGCTTCGACAGGGCATCTGGAAACACCATATATTTT CASSFDRASGNTIYF TRBD1 TRBJ1-3 TRBV7-8 -
TGTGCCAGCAGTCCAACGGCCGGGGCTCCTAATGAAAAACTGTTTTTT CASSPTAGAPNEKLFF - TRBJ1-4 TRBV7-2 -
TGCAGTGCTAGAGAAAAGATAGAGACTCGGTATTTT CSAREKIETRYF - TRBJ2-3 TRBV20-1 few
TGTGCCAGCAGCCGCCCGGGACAGGATTCCCACGAGCAGTACTTC CASSRPGQDSHEQYF TRBD1 TRBJ2-7 TRBV3-1 few
TGTGCCAGCGACCTAAGGGGGTCGGAGACCCAGTACTTC CASDLRGSETQYF - TRBJ2-5 TRBV5-8 few
TGTGCCAGCAGCTTAATTGGAGGACTAGGGACAGATACGCAGTATTTT CASSLIGGLGTDTQYF TRBD2 TRBJ2-3 TRBV7-9 -
TGTGCCAGCAGGCCTCGACAGGGGAAAAGGAATGAAAAACTGTTTTTT CASRPRQGKRNEKLFF TRBD1 TRBJ1-4 TRBV6-1 -
TGTGCCAGCAGCTTGTTCCCCGGACAGGGGATCTCCTACGAGCAGTACTTC CASSLFPGQGISYEQYF TRBD1 TRBJ2-7 TRBV5-6 -
TGTGCCAGCAGCTTTGGTTTATGGCCAGACTTC CASSFGLWPDF - TRBJ2-5 TRBV7-2 few
TGCAGTGCTAGAGAGCAGGGTCGCACAGATACGCAGTATTTT CSAREQGRTDTQYF - TRBJ2-3 TRBV20-1 -
TGCAGCGGTTGGGGGGGCGATGGCTACACCTTC CSGWGGDGYTF - TRBJ1-2 TRBV29-1 few
TGCAGTGCTAGTGACCGGGACATTTCCTACGAGCAGTACTTC CSASDRDISYEQYF - TRBJ2-7 TRBV20-1 -
TGTGCCATCAGTGAGGGGGATGAGCAGTTCTTC CAISEGDEQFF - TRBJ2-1 TRBV10-3 few
TGCGCCAGCAACCAACGGGACAGAAAGGACACCGGGGAGCTGTTTTTT CASNQRDRKDTGELFF TRBD1 TRBJ2-2 TRBV5-1 -
TGCAGTGCTAGTGAGGGGACTTCACCCTACGAGCAGTACTTC CSASEGTSPYEQYF - TRBJ2-7 TRBV20-1 -
TGTGCCACCACCAGCATGGGACAGATCTCCTACAATGAGCAGTTCTTC CATTSMGQISYNEQFF TRBD1 TRBJ2-1 TRBV7-8 few
TGTGCCACCAGCAGAGGAGGTTCACGAGAGACCCAGTACTTC CATSRGGSRETQYF - TRBJ2-5 TRBV15 few
TGTGCCACCAGTGATCCCGTTGGGGGGAAAAGGTTTTACGAGCAGTACTTC CATSDPVGGKRFYEQYF - TRBJ2-7 TRBV24-1 -